The T cell receptor (beta chain) under discussion was sequenced for a study of Graves' ophthalmopathy and Graves' hyperthyroidism. To note about this clonotype: As yet, its antigen is unknown.

Amplified TCR beta CDR3 regions were obtained using RNA transcripts as template. Following a first-round RT-PCR that used HTBI primers, a second-round multiplex PCR was carried out. MiXCR, applied by TCRdb to the multiplex PCR reads, yields one record per CDR3 protein. The data show just over 400,000 distinct CDR3 sequences, with around 20% seen just once and 3% held by the top ten. No progression to ophthalmopathy over 18 months defined stable hyperthyroidism. Clinicians diagnosed using symptoms, serum thyroxine, TRAb, thyroid ultrasound and orbital computed tomography. The study's findings and limits: Detected in blood as well were most expanded thyroid clonotypes with frequency above 0.001. The model achieved 70.59% sensitivity and roughly 72% specificity for ophthalmopathy progression.

The sample taken for sequencing was peripheral blood. This clonotype was obtained from a young woman with stable Graves' hyperthyroidism.

This chain's CDR3 is CAWSERVYTEAFF. The CDR3 region has the DNA TGTGCCTGGAGTGAGAGGGTTTACACTGAAGCTTTCTTT. The J gene is TRBJ1-1, the V gene TRBV30; D is unclear. The CDR3 totals 13 residues. The V and J ends lost 1 base and 3 bases respectively, with 9 bases between them. Per the germline V gene, CDR1 is GTSNPN and CDR2 is SVGIG (reference sequence).